A selection of T cell receptor beta chains follows, all from one sample in a study of OX40 agonist ivuxolimab in advanced cancers. Libraries were prepared by immunoSEQ multiplex PCR; TCRdb keeps only in-frame clonotypes and omits some of them. The sample records under 150,000 clones, 85% to 95% being singletons. Sequenced here: CD4+ or CD8+ T cells sorted from blood, sampled in a trial of the OX40 agonist ivuxolimab. All receptors come from an adult with an advanced solid tumor such as melanoma, head and neck, liver or kidney cancer. Both conserved end residues are part of each CDR3. A D gene is named only where the DNA matches it firmly.

d_gene: TRBD1
len: 14
v_gene: TRBV7-2
j_gene: TRBJ2-3
CDR3aa: CASSLDRGTDTQYF

d_gene: -
len: 16
v_gene: TRBV4-1
j_gene: TRBJ2-1
CDR3aa: CASSQDTRGGRGEQFF

d_gene: TRBD2
len: 15
v_gene: TRBV30
j_gene: -
CDR3aa: CAWVGLAGVGKTQYF

d_gene: TRBD2
len: 15
v_gene: TRBV28
j_gene: TRBJ2-7
CDR3aa: CASSLTRPGGYEQYF

d_gene: -
len: 13
v_gene: TRBV27
j_gene: TRBJ2-7
CDR3aa: CASSLGTIYEQYF

d_gene: -
len: 14
v_gene: TRBV5-4
j_gene: TRBJ1-2
CDR3aa: CASSLGRGKIGYTF

d_gene: TRBD1
len: 13
v_gene: TRBV6-1
j_gene: TRBJ1-5
CDR3aa: CASSGDRRLAQHF

d_gene: -
len: 16
v_gene: TRBV7-8
j_gene: TRBJ2-7
CDR3aa: CASSLAGLSGAYEQYF

d_gene: -
len: 13
v_gene: TRBV7-2
j_gene: TRBJ2-3
CDR3aa: CASSLWRRDTQYF

d_gene: -
len: 18
v_gene: TRBV18
j_gene: TRBJ2-4
CDR3aa: CASSLILVPGRAKNIQYF

d_gene: -
len: 14
v_gene: TRBV7-2
j_gene: TRBJ1-5
CDR3aa: CASSLGRENQPQHF

d_gene: -
len: 14
v_gene: TRBV28
j_gene: TRBJ1-4
CDR3aa: CASSSGAVNEKLFF

d_gene: TRBD2
len: 16
v_gene: TRBV27
j_gene: TRBJ2-1
CDR3aa: CASSFIGTSGNNEQFF

d_gene: -
len: 12
v_gene: TRBV2
j_gene: TRBJ1-4
CDR3aa: CASRTQGEKLFF

d_gene: TRBD1
len: 15
v_gene: TRBV7-3
j_gene: TRBJ1-4
CDR3aa: CASSPGQGVNEKLFF

d_gene: -
len: 14
v_gene: TRBV7-9
j_gene: TRBJ1-5
CDR3aa: CASSLGRGNQPQHF

d_gene: -
len: 13
v_gene: TRBV2
j_gene: TRBJ2-1
CDR3aa: CASSQPGVYEQFF

d_gene: -
len: 12
v_gene: TRBV7-2
j_gene: TRBJ2-1
CDR3aa: CASSWRGSEQFF